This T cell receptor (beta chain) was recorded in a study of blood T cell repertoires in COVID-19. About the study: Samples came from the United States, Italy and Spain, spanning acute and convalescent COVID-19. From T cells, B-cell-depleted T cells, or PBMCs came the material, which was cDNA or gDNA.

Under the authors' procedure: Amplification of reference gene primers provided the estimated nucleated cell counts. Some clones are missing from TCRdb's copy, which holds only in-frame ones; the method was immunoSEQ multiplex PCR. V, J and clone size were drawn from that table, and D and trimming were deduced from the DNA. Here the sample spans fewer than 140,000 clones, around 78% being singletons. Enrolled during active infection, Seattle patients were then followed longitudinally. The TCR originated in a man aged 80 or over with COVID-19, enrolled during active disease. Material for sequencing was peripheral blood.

The CDR3 DNA is TGCAGTGAACAGGGGGTACACGAGCAGTACTTC. This sequence encodes CSEQGVHEQYF. This chain joins TRBV20-1 and TRBJ2-7; TRBD1 aligns across 8 bases. Trimming cost V 7 bases and J 5 bases; bases outside gene matches: 4. The CDR3 totals 11 residues. Germline CDR1 is DFQATT and CDR2 is SNEGSKA (reference sequence).